This TCR beta chain is from a study of T cells in Graves' hyperthyroidism and ophthalmopathy. V was clipped by 3 bases and J by 4 bases; unmatched bases: 4. Germline loops: CDR1 SGHNT, CDR2 YENEEA. This CDR3 comprises 14 residues. What was amplified from RNA transcripts were TCR beta CDR3 regions. Initially, a first-round RT-PCR of the TCR CDR3 employed the HTBI primer set. TCRdb recomputed calls from the multiplex PCR reads with MiXCR, one row per CDR3 protein. In the table there are 640,000 or so distinct CDR3 sequences, approximately 15% of which are singletons. This clonotype was picked up a small number of times. Uncontrolled infection, other autoimmune disease, pregnancy or lactation excluded patients. From more than 9 ml of fresh peripheral blood, PBMCs were isolated.

The genes are TRBV11-3 and TRBJ2-3; 7 bases agree with TRBD2. Sequenced: blood. The receptor was isolated from a woman between 18 and 29 years old with Graves' ophthalmopathy. In DNA, the CDR3 is TGTGCCAGCAGCTTCCTTGGGGGGGCAGATACGCAGTATTTT. Encoded protein: CASSFLGGADTQYF.